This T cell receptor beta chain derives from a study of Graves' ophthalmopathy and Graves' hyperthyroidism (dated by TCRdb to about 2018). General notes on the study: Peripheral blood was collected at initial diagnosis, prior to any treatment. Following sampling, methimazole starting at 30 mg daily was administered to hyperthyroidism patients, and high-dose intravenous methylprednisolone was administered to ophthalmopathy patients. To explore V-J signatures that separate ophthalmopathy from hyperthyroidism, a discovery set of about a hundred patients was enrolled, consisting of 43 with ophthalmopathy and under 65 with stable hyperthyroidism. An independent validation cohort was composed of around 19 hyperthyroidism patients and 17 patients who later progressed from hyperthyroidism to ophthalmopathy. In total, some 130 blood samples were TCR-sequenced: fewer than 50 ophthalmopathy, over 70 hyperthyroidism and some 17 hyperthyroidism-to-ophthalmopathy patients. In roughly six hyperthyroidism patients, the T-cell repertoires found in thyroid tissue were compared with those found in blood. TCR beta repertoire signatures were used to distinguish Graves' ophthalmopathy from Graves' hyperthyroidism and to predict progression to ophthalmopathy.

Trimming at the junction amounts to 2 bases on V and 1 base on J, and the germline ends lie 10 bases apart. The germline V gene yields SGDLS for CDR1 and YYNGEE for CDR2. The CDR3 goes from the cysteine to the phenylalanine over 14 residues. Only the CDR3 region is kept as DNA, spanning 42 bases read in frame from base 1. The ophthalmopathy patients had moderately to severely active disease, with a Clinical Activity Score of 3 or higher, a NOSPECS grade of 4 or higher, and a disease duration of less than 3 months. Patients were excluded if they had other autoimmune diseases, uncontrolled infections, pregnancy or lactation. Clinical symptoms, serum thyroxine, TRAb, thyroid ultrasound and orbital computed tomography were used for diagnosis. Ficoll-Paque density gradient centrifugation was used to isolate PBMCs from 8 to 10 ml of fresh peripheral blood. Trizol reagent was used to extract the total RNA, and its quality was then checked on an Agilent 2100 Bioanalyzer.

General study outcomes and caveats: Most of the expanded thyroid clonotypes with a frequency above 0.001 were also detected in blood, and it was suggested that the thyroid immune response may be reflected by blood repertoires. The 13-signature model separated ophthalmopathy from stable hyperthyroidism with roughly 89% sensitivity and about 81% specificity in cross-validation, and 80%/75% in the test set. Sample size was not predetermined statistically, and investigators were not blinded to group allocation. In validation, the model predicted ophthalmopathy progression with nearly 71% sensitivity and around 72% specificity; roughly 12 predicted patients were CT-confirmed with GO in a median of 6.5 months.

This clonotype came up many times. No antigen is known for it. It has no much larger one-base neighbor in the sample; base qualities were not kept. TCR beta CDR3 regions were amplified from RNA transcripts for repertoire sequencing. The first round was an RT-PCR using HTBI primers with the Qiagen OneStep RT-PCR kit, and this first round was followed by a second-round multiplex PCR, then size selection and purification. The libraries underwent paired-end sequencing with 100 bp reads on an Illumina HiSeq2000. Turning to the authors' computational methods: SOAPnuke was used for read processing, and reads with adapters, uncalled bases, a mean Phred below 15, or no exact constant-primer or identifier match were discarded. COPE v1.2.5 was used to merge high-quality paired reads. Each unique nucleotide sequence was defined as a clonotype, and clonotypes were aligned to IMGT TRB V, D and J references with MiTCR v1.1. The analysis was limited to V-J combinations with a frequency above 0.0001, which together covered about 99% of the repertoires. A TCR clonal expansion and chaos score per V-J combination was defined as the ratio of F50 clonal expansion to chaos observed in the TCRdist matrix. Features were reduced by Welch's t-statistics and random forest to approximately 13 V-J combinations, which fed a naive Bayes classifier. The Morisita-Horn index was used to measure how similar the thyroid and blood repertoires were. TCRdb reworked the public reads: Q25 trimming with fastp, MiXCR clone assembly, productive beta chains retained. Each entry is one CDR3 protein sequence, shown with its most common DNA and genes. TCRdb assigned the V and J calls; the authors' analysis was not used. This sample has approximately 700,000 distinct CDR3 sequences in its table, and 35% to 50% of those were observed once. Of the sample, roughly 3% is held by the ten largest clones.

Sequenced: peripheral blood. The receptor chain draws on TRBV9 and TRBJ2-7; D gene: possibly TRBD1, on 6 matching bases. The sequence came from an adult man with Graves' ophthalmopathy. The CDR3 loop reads CASSVEQGSYEQYF. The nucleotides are TGTGCCAGCAGCGTTGAACAGGGTTCCTACGAGCAGTACTTC.